This is a list of T cell receptor beta chains from one sample in a study of T-cell reconstitution after alpha-beta-depleted transplantation in children. TCRdb passed the PCR reads through MiXCR, listing each CDR3 protein once. The sample includes around 580,000 distinct CDR3 sequences, approximately 30% of them seen just once. The sample consisted of PBMCs, taken before TCRalphabeta/CD19-depleted stem cell transplant. The source is a boy younger than two with Wiskott-Aldrich syndrome, due to receive a stem cell transplant. Both conserved end residues are part of each CDR3. D genes are given only for firm matches. The size field is filled for only some rows; it gives once, few, many or a size class.

clone size: -; J gene: TRBJ1-5; V gene: TRBV5-5; D gene: -; CDR3 DNA: TGTGCCAGCAGCTTGGCAGTAGGGGGATATAGCAATCAGCCCCAGCATTTT; CDR3 protein: CASSLAVGGYSNQPQHF
clone size: few; J gene: TRBJ2-2; V gene: TRBV20-1; D gene: -; CDR3 DNA: TGCAGTGCTACCTTCGGCGGGGAGCTGTTTTTT; CDR3 protein: CSATFGGELFF
clone size: few; J gene: TRBJ2-2; V gene: TRBV5-1; D gene: TRBD2; CDR3 DNA: TGCGCCAGCAGCCTGAAGAGGAGCGGGAGTAACGGGGAGCTGTTTTTT; CDR3 protein: CASSLKRSGSNGELFF
clone size: -; J gene: TRBJ2-2; V gene: TRBV21-1; D gene: -; CDR3 DNA: TGTGCCAGCAGCAAAGAGGGGGGAAACACCGGGGAGCTGTTTTTT; CDR3 protein: CASSKEGGNTGELFF
clone size: -; J gene: TRBJ2-3; V gene: TRBV5-6; D gene: TRBD2; CDR3 DNA: TGTGCCAGCAGCTGGGGACTAATCACAGATACGCAGTATTTT; CDR3 protein: CASSWGLITDTQYF
clone size: -; J gene: TRBJ2-7; V gene: TRBV18; D gene: TRBD2; CDR3 DNA: TGTGCCAGCTCACCAGGGACTATCGGGACTTCTGTTGCGTACGAGCAGTACTTC; CDR3 protein: CASSPGTIGTSVAYEQYF
clone size: -; J gene: TRBJ1-1; V gene: TRBV20-1; D gene: TRBD1; CDR3 DNA: TGCAGTGCTAGGCCAGGGGGCTCCGGCACTGAAGCTTTCTTT; CDR3 protein: CSARPGGSGTEAFF
clone size: -; J gene: TRBJ2-4; V gene: TRBV5-1; D gene: TRBD2; CDR3 DNA: TGCGCCAGCACAGCGGGGTTTCTTTTGGGGTCCAAAAACATTCAGTACTTC; CDR3 protein: CASTAGFLLGSKNIQYF
clone size: -; J gene: TRBJ1-1; V gene: TRBV5-1; D gene: -; CDR3 DNA: TGCGCCAGCAGCTTTTTAACAGGGCCTCAGATGAACACTGAAGCTTTCTTT; CDR3 protein: CASSFLTGPQMNTEAFF
clone size: few; J gene: TRBJ2-3; V gene: TRBV12-3/TRBV12-4; D gene: TRBD2; CDR3 DNA: TGTGCCAGCAGTCCTCTAGCGGGATTCACAGATACGCAGTATTTT; CDR3 protein: CASSPLAGFTDTQYF
clone size: -; J gene: TRBJ2-1; V gene: TRBV6-5; D gene: -; CDR3 DNA: TGTGCCAGCAGTTTAACTAGTCCCTCCTACAATGAGCAGTTCTTC; CDR3 protein: CASSLTSPSYNEQFF
clone size: few; J gene: TRBJ1-2; V gene: TRBV10-3; D gene: -; CDR3 DNA: TGTGCCATCTCTGGGGGGCTATATGGCTACACCTTC; CDR3 protein: CAISGGLYGYTF
clone size: few; J gene: TRBJ2-1; V gene: TRBV5-4; D gene: TRBD2; CDR3 DNA: TGTGCCAGCAGCTTGCAAGCGGGAGGCGTGCGGGAGCAGTTCTTC; CDR3 protein: CASSLQAGGVREQFF
clone size: -; J gene: TRBJ2-7; V gene: TRBV6-6; D gene: -; CDR3 DNA: TGTGCCAGCAGTTATGGGCAGCCCTACGAGCAGTACTTC; CDR3 protein: CASSYGQPYEQYF
clone size: -; J gene: TRBJ2-2; V gene: TRBV7-2; D gene: -; CDR3 DNA: TGTGCCAGCAGCTTCTCAGCGTGGAACACCGGGGAGCTGTTTTTT; CDR3 protein: CASSFSAWNTGELFF
clone size: -; J gene: TRBJ2-7; V gene: TRBV11-2; D gene: -; CDR3 DNA: TGTGCCAGCAGCTTAAGAACGCTAGCGTCCCACGAGCAGTACTTC; CDR3 protein: CASSLRTLASHEQYF
clone size: -; J gene: TRBJ1-4; V gene: TRBV18; D gene: -; CDR3 DNA: TGTGCCAGCTCCCGCCAGGGGGAAAAACTGTTTTTT; CDR3 protein: CASSRQGEKLFF
clone size: many; J gene: TRBJ2-7; V gene: TRBV9; D gene: TRBD1; CDR3 DNA: TGTGCCAGCAGCGTAACAGGGGACAGCTACTACGAGCAGTACTTC; CDR3 protein: CASSVTGDSYYEQYF
clone size: -; J gene: TRBJ2-1; V gene: TRBV7-2; D gene: -; CDR3 DNA: TGTGCCAGCAGCTACGGACAGAGCTCCTACAATGAGCAGTTCTTC; CDR3 protein: CASSYGQSSYNEQFF
clone size: -; J gene: TRBJ1-5; V gene: TRBV5-1; D gene: -; CDR3 DNA: TGCGCCAGCAGCTTGCGATCAGCAATGCAGGAATGCAATCAGCCCCAGCATTTT; CDR3 protein: CASSLRSAMQECNQPQHF
clone size: -; J gene: TRBJ2-2; V gene: TRBV5-1; D gene: TRBD2; CDR3 DNA: TGCGCCAGCAGCTTGACTAGCGGGAGTCTGGACACCGGGGAGCTGTTTTTT; CDR3 protein: CASSLTSGSLDTGELFF
clone size: few; J gene: TRBJ2-3; V gene: TRBV20-1; D gene: TRBD2; CDR3 DNA: TGCAGTGCGAGGCGGGGGTTTGGGATCAGCACAGATACGCAGTATTTT; CDR3 protein: CSARRGFGISTDTQYF
clone size: many; J gene: TRBJ2-3; V gene: TRBV3-1; D gene: -; CDR3 DNA: TGTGCCAGCAGCCAAGATTCGGGGATGCGAGATACGCAGTATTTT; CDR3 protein: CASSQDSGMRDTQYF
clone size: -; J gene: TRBJ2-7; V gene: TRBV20-1; D gene: -; CDR3 DNA: TGCAGTGCTAGAGTGGACAACTCCTACGAGCAGTACTTC; CDR3 protein: CSARVDNSYEQYF
clone size: once; J gene: TRBJ1-2; V gene: TRBV30; D gene: TRBD1; CDR3 DNA: TGTGCCGGGAAGGATTCAACGGGACAGGGGGACTATGGCTACACCTTC; CDR3 protein: CAGKDSTGQGDYGYTF
clone size: once; J gene: TRBJ2-3; V gene: TRBV20-1; D gene: -; CDR3 DNA: TGCAGTGCTACGAGGGATGGTGAGATAGATACGCAGTATTTT; CDR3 protein: CSATRDGEIDTQYF
clone size: -; J gene: TRBJ2-5; V gene: TRBV5-1; D gene: -; CDR3 DNA: TGCGCCAGCAGCTTGGCTGGAGCTTCAGAGACCCAGTACTTC; CDR3 protein: CASSLAGASETQYF
clone size: -; J gene: TRBJ2-2; V gene: TRBV15; D gene: -; CDR3 DNA: TGTGCCACCAGCAGAAAAGCCACCGGGGAGCTGTTTTTT; CDR3 protein: CATSRKATGELFF
clone size: -; J gene: TRBJ2-7; V gene: TRBV7-2; D gene: -; CDR3 DNA: TGTGCCAGCAGCCCGAACCCTTACAGGCGCGAGCAGTACTTC; CDR3 protein: CASSPNPYRREQYF
clone size: -; J gene: TRBJ1-5; V gene: TRBV24-1; D gene: TRBD1; CDR3 DNA: TGTGCCACCAGTGGAGGACAGGGGCCTCATCCTAATAGCAATCAGCCCCAGCATTTT; CDR3 protein: CATSGGQGPHPNSNQPQHF
clone size: -; J gene: TRBJ2-1; V gene: TRBV2; D gene: TRBD2; CDR3 DNA: TGTGCCAGCAGCGTGGGGACTAGCGGGCTATACAATGAGCAGTTCTTC; CDR3 protein: CASSVGTSGLYNEQFF
clone size: many; J gene: TRBJ1-1; V gene: TRBV27; D gene: TRBD1; CDR3 DNA: TGTGCCAGCAGCCCCACTCGGACAGGGGAAACTGAAGCTTTCTTT; CDR3 protein: CASSPTRTGETEAFF
clone size: few; J gene: TRBJ2-7; V gene: TRBV27; D gene: TRBD2; CDR3 DNA: TGTGCCAGCAGTTTACGGTCTAGCGGACCCAGCTCCTACGAGCAGTACTTC; CDR3 protein: CASSLRSSGPSSYEQYF
clone size: -; J gene: TRBJ2-1; V gene: TRBV14; D gene: -; CDR3 DNA: TGTGCCAGCAGCCCCATTGGGGCCGACCACCGCAATGAGCAGTTCTTC; CDR3 protein: CASSPIGADHRNEQFF
clone size: -; J gene: TRBJ2-7; V gene: TRBV3-1; D gene: TRBD1; CDR3 DNA: TGTGCCAGCAGCCAATGGCAGGGGGCTTACGAGCAGTACTTC; CDR3 protein: CASSQWQGAYEQYF
clone size: few; J gene: TRBJ2-7; V gene: TRBV4-2; D gene: -; CDR3 DNA: TGTGCCAGCAGCCAAGTTTACAGGGTGTGGTACGAGCAGTACTTC; CDR3 protein: CASSQVYRVWYEQYF
clone size: -; J gene: TRBJ2-7; V gene: TRBV5-1; D gene: TRBD1; CDR3 DNA: TGTGCCAGCAGCCCAGGACAGGGGTTGGGGGAGCAGTACTTC; CDR3 protein: CASSPGQGLGEQYF
clone size: -; J gene: TRBJ2-3; V gene: TRBV28; D gene: TRBD2; CDR3 DNA: TGTGCCAGCAGTTGGACTAGCGGGAGTAACGTTTGGGGAACAGATACGCAGTATTTT; CDR3 protein: CASSWTSGSNVWGTDTQYF
clone size: -; J gene: TRBJ1-3; V gene: TRBV6-1; D gene: TRBD1; CDR3 DNA: TGTGCCAGCAGAGCATCCGGGACAGAAGGAAACACCATATATTTT; CDR3 protein: CASRASGTEGNTIYF
clone size: -; J gene: TRBJ1-6; V gene: TRBV4-1; D gene: TRBD1; CDR3 DNA: TGCGCCAGCAGCCCAGGGGGCTTCCCCTATAATTCACCCCTCCACTTT; CDR3 protein: CASSPGGFPYNSPLHF
clone size: -; J gene: TRBJ2-3; V gene: TRBV20-1; D gene: -; CDR3 DNA: TGCAGTGCCACCCTGAGACGACCACACACAGATACGCAGTATTTT; CDR3 protein: CSATLRRPHTDTQYF
clone size: few; J gene: TRBJ2-7; V gene: TRBV7-8; D gene: -; CDR3 DNA: TGTGCCAGCAGCCCCAGGGACGGAGCGTCCTACGAGCAGTACTTC; CDR3 protein: CASSPRDGASYEQYF
clone size: -; J gene: TRBJ2-7; V gene: TRBV27; D gene: -; CDR3 DNA: TGTGCCAGCAGTTTAGCCTTTGATAGGGACTACGAGCAGTACTTC; CDR3 protein: CASSLAFDRDYEQYF
clone size: -; J gene: TRBJ2-4; V gene: TRBV5-1; D gene: -; CDR3 DNA: TGCGCCAGCAGCTTGGACAGGGCCAAAAACATTCAGTACTTC; CDR3 protein: CASSLDRAKNIQYF
clone size: -; J gene: TRBJ2-1; V gene: TRBV5-1; D gene: TRBD1; CDR3 DNA: TGCGCCAGCAGAGGACAGGGGCCCCACAATGAGCAGTTCTTC; CDR3 protein: CASRGQGPHNEQFF
clone size: few; J gene: TRBJ2-7; V gene: TRBV27; D gene: TRBD1; CDR3 DNA: TGTGCCAGCAGTCACAGGGGTGGGGAGCAGTACTTC; CDR3 protein: CASSHRGGEQYF
clone size: many; J gene: TRBJ2-7; V gene: TRBV18; D gene: TRBD2; CDR3 DNA: TGCGCCAGCAGCCCACTAGCGGGGTCCTACGAGCAGTACTTC; CDR3 protein: CASSPLAGSYEQYF
clone size: few; J gene: TRBJ2-3; V gene: TRBV7-9; D gene: TRBD1; CDR3 DNA: TGTGCCAGCAGATTTACAGGGGGCACAGATACGCAGTATTTT; CDR3 protein: CASRFTGGTDTQYF
clone size: -; J gene: TRBJ1-5; V gene: TRBV6-1; D gene: TRBD1; CDR3 DNA: TGTGCCAGCAGTGAAAAAGTGGACAGGGGCCTAAAGCAGCCCCAGCATTTT; CDR3 protein: CASSEKVDRGLKQPQHF
clone size: few; J gene: TRBJ2-5; V gene: TRBV15; D gene: TRBD1; CDR3 DNA: TGTGCCACCAGCAGAATAGGGGGCGAGGGGACCCAGTACTTC; CDR3 protein: CATSRIGGEGTQYF
clone size: -; J gene: TRBJ1-5; V gene: TRBV20-1; D gene: -; CDR3 DNA: TGCAGTGATATAAGGGGCAATCAGCCCCAGCATTTT; CDR3 protein: CSDIRGNQPQHF
clone size: -; J gene: TRBJ2-4; V gene: TRBV20-1; D gene: -; CDR3 DNA: TGCAGTGCTACAGGGACGCTAGCCAAAAACATTCAGTACTTC; CDR3 protein: CSATGTLAKNIQYF
clone size: few; J gene: TRBJ2-1; V gene: TRBV5-1; D gene: -; CDR3 DNA: TGCGCCAGCGCGTCGACTACAACCTACAATGAGCAGTTCTTC; CDR3 protein: CASASTTTYNEQFF